This T cell receptor beta chain was retrieved from a study of T-cell memory formation after mild COVID-19. Study-wide results and limits: A balance of CD4 and CD8 characterized clones contracting day 15 to 85, whereas later expanders leaned CD4+.

Via MiXCR, TCRdb re-called the 5' RACE reads, giving one row per CDR3 protein. The sample shows 550,000 to 700,000 distinct CDR3 sequences, over 15% of them seen only once. CDR3 size: 15 residues. The junction had 4 bases not matched to a gene; V was cut back by 5 bases and J by 0 bases. This clonotype has only a few counts. Its target is not known. This TCR was sampled from an adult woman who had mild COVID-19 (a few samples of this study predate the infection). Cell type and time point are not known. The V and J genes are TRBV12-3 or TRBV12-4 and TRBJ1-5, with TRBD1 identical over 7 bases. The specimen sequenced was PBMCs or a T cell subset sorted from them (not recorded which). The CDR3 DNA reads as TGTGCCAGCAGTACCGGGACAGTTAGCAATCAGCCCCAGCATTTT. Amino acids: CASSTGTVSNQPQHF.